This T cell receptor (beta chain) appears in the sequencing data of a study of blood T cell repertoires in COVID-19. Whole-study context: Collection of acute and convalescent COVID-19 samples took place in the United States, Italy and Spain.

Patients at the Seattle site were enrolled during active infection and followed longitudinally. Germline CDR1 LNHDA, CDR2 SQIVND (reference sequence). This CDR3 has 13 amino acids. J lost 2 bases, V lost 9 bases, and 4 bases had no gene match. Authors' processing steps: Reference gene primer amplification gave estimated nucleated cell counts. Only in-frame clones appear in the TCRdb table, and some are missing; sequencing was by immunoSEQ multiplex PCR. V and J calls and clone size are as listed in that table; D and trimming were resolved from the DNA. The sample carries about 68,000 clones, 90% to 95% recorded once.

V gene TRBV19 combines with J gene TRBJ1-5; 7 bases are shared with TRBD1. The origin of this receptor is a man aged 40-49 years with COVID-19, enrolled during active disease. Sequencing input: peripheral blood. CDR3 protein: CASSQGGNQPQHF. The CDR3 region has the DNA TGTGCCAGCTCCCAGGGGGGCAATCAGCCCCAGCATTTT.